This entry lists 18 T cell receptor beta chains sequenced from one sample in a study of breast tumors, draining lymph nodes, adjacent tissues. TCRdb recomputed calls from the multiplex PCR reads with MiXCR, one row per CDR3 protein. The table records some 150,000 distinct CDR3 sequences, about a fifth of them present only once. Axillary draining lymph nodes of breast cancer patients supplied the node samples. Sequences were obtained from axillary lymph node tissue. The receptors shown here come from a female donor with breast cancer. Some clones in this sample may be carry-over from other donors' samples.

The gene calls are TRBV20-1 and TRBJ2-3, with a possible D match to TRBD1 (5 bases). The CDR3 is made up of 13 amino acids. Trimming removed 4 bases at V and 2 bases at J, with 10 bases between. Germline CDR1 DFQATT, CDR2 SNEGSKA (reference sequence). The CDR3 here is CSAITGDTDTQYF. DNA for the CDR3: TGCAGTGCTATTACAGGAGACACAGATACGCAGTATTTT.

This clonotype was detected only a few times. A single base separates this from a much larger clone, so it may be a read error. The chain employs TRBV7-8 and TRBJ2-2, with a tentative D call TRBD2 (5 bases). V lost 4 bases, J lost 7 bases, and 10 bases lay in between. Germline values: CDR1 SGHVS, CDR2 FQNEAQ. The CDR3 totals 13 residues. The CDR3 reads CASSSPLGGELFF. CDR3 bases: TGTGCCAGCAGCTCCCCACTAGGCGGGGAGCTGTTTTTT.

This clonotype was seen at least ten times. The V and J genes are TRBV7-6 and TRBJ2-1; no clear D. Trimming pared 0 bases from V and 0 bases from J, leaving 6 bases between. This CDR3 contains 15 residues. Germline V gene sequence: CDR1 SGHVS, CDR2 FNYEAQ. The chain's CDR3 is CASSLAVSSYNEQFF. Written as DNA, the CDR3 is TGTGCCAGCAGCTTAGCGGTGAGCTCCTACAATGAGCAGTTCTTC.

This clonotype occurred many times. The chain recombines TRBV5-6 with TRBJ2-1; the D call may be TRBD1 or TRBD2 (6 bases each). CDR1 and CDR2 (germline): SGHDT, YYEEEE. This CDR3 has 16 residues. The germline V and J ends were trimmed by 2 bases and 2 bases, with 14 bases remaining between them. The CDR3 is CASSLSGRGAYNEQFF. The CDR3 region has the DNA TGTGCCAGCAGCTTATCGGGTAGGGGGGCCTACAATGAGCAGTTCTTC.

This clonotype has a count of ten or more. This rearrangement joins TRBV2 to TRBJ2-2; D may be TRBD2 (6 bases). The germline gives CDR1 SNHLY, CDR2 FYNNEI. V lost 6 bases and J lost 4, with 15 bases in between. There are 15 residues in the CDR3. Here the CDR3 reads CASRPRERATGELFF. In DNA, the CDR3 is TGTGCCAGCAGGCCCCGGGAGAGGGCCACCGGGGAGCTGTTTTTT.

About this clonotype itself: A much larger clone is a single base away; this may be a read error. The chain links TRBV7-9 to TRBJ2-7; no clear D gene. This CDR3 comprises 13 residues. Germline CDR1 and CDR2: SEHNR and FQNEAQ (reference sequence). CDR3 DNA sequence: TGTGCCAGCAGCTTAAACGGAGCCTACGAGCGGTACTTC. Translated: CASSLNGAYERYF.

This clonotype was recorded many times. Germline is not matched at one junction end, which may reflect a read error. The chain recombines TRBV11-1 with TRBJ2-1; the match to TRBD2 covers 8 bases. The CDR3 sequence is 15 residues long. Germline V gene sequence: CDR1 SGHAT, CDR2 FQDESV (reference sequence). DNA for the CDR3: TGTGCCAGCAGCGAGCGGGAGAGGACCTACAGTGAGCAGTTCTTC. Its translation is CASSERERTYSEQFF. Drawing the rest from reference TRBV11-1 and TRBJ2-1, the complete variable domain is EAEVAQSPRYKITEKSQAVAFWCDPISGHATLYWYRQILGQGPELLVQFQDESVVDDSQLPKDRFSAERLKGVDSTLKIQPAELGDSAMYLCASSERERTYSEQFFGPGTRLTVL.

This clonotype was detected many times. The J gene is TRBJ2-1, the V gene TRBV10-3, with D perhaps TRBD2 (6 bases). This CDR3 comprises 12 residues. V was clipped by 10 bases and J by 9 bases, with 16 bases between them. Germline CDR1 and CDR2: ENHRY and SYGVKD. CDR3 loop: CATVAELGEQFF. In DNA, the CDR3 is TGTGCCACGGTAGCGGAGTTGGGTGAGCAGTTCTTC.

With regard to this clonotype: One end of the junction does not line up with germline, which may come from a read error. This chain connects TRBV5-4 to TRBJ2-3, with 7 positions matching TRBD2. Germline loops: CDR1 SGHNT, CDR2 YYREEE (reference sequence). The CDR3 totals 17 residues. Here the CDR3 DNA reads TGTGCCGGCAGCTTGGGTGGCGGTAGCGGGAGCACAGATACGCAGTATTTT. It specifies CAGSLGGGSGSTDTQYF.

This clonotype showed up many times. J is TRBJ1-2 and V is TRBV2; D unclear. The CDR3 contains 14 residues. V lost 0 bases, J lost 6 bases, and 11 bases lay in between. CDR1 SNHLY and CDR2 FYNNEI come from the germline V gene. Written as DNA, the CDR3 is TGTGCCAGCAGTGAAGCGCGCCCTCGTCATGGCTACACCTTC. It translates to CASSEARPRHGYTF.

CDR3 nucleotide sequence: TGTGCCAGTAGTATAAAGGAAGGAAGGGGATATCAGCCCCAGCATTTT. Protein: CASSIKEGRGYQPQHF. This rearrangement joins TRBV19 to TRBJ1-5; possibly TRBD1 for D (5 bases). This CDR3 comprises 16 residues. The V gene's germline CDR1 is LNHDA and CDR2 SQIVND (reference sequence). Between the trimmed V and J ends, which lost 2 bases and 5 bases, there was a span of 16 bases. The whole variable domain, filled in from reference TRBV19 and TRBJ1-5, reads DGGITQSPKYLFRKEGQNVTLSCEQNLNHDAMYWYRQDPGQGLRLIYYSQIVNDFQKGDIAEGYSVSREKKESFPLTVTSAQKNPTAFYLCASSIKEGRGYQPQHFGDGTRLSIL.

This chain links TRBV30 with TRBJ1-1, with a possible D match to TRBD1 (6 bases). This CDR3 comprises 11 residues. Trimming left V 6 bases short and J 4 bases short, with 9 bases between. Germline values: CDR1 GTSNPN, CDR2 SVGIG (reference sequence). The CDR3, as DNA: TGTGCCTGTCAGGGGAGCACTGAAGCTTTCTTT. Translation gives CACQGSTEAFF.

This clonotype has at least ten counts. V gene TRBV11-2 combines with J gene TRBJ1-4; tentatively, D is TRBD1 (6 bases). V lost 6 bases to trimming and J lost 8 bases, with 13 bases between them. Germline CDR1 and CDR2: SGHAT and FQNNGV. The CDR3 length is 13 residues. DNA of the CDR3: TGTGCCAGCAGAAGGACAGCCGGCGAAAAACTGTTTTTT. It translates to CASRRTAGEKLFF.

Note on this clonotype: This clone may be a read error of a much larger clone one base away. The genes are TRBV7-2 and TRBJ1-5; the D is unclear. Germline loops: CDR1 SGHTA, CDR2 FQGNSA. This CDR3 region has 14 residues. V gave up 5 bases and J gave up 0 bases, with 8 bases separating them. CDR3 DNA sequence: TGTGCCAGCAGCCCACGGGATAGCAATCAGCCCCAGCATTTT. Translation: CASSPRDSNQPQHF.

This clonotype was found many times. The rearrangement links TRBV30 to TRBJ2-3; perhaps TRBD1 as D (6 bases). V lost 0 bases to trimming and J lost 4 bases, with 11 bases between them. The CDR3 is 14 residues long. Germline V CDR1 and CDR2: GTSNPN, SVGIG (reference sequence). The CDR3 loop is CAWSVGHSSDTQYF. For the CDR3, the DNA is TGTGCCTGGAGTGTGGGACATTCTTCAGATACGCAGTATTTT.

Worth noting for this clonotype: One base away lies a much larger clone, so this may be a sequencing read error. Because it lacks the conserved phenylalanine or tryptophan at the end, this CDR3 is likely a read error. The rearrangement uses TRBV6-1 and TRBJ2-1; no reliable D call. CDR1 MNHNS and CDR2 SASEGT come from the germline V gene. The length of the CDR3 is 12 residues. V lost 5 bases, J lost 6 bases, and 8 bases lay in between. CDR3 nucleotides: TGTGCCAGCAGTCGGAACATCAATGAGCAGTTCCTC. Protein sequence: CASSRNINEQFL.

As concerns this clonotype: It may be a read error: a sequence one base away is much more abundant. The CDR3 DNA sequence: TGTGCCAGTACCGGGACTAGCGGGGGGTCCCTGAGGAATGAGCAGTTCTTC. Translating gives CASTGTSGGSLRNEQFF. This chain links TRBV19 with TRBJ2-1, with 15 bases matching TRBD2. The CDR3 spans 17 residues. Germline CDR1 and CDR2: LNHDA and SQIVND (reference sequence). Trimming removed 7 bases from V and 7 bases from J; junction bases left unmatched: 11.

V is TRBV27 and J is TRBJ2-1; 11 bases agree with TRBD2. The length of the CDR3 is 16 residues. Germline V gene sequence: CDR1 MNHEY, CDR2 SMNVEV (reference sequence). Trimming at V came to 5 bases and at J to 7 bases, leaving 10 bases not matched to a gene. The CDR3 loop is CASSPQTSGIWNEQFF. The CDR3 DNA reads TGTGCCAGCAGTCCCCAGACTAGCGGGATATGGAATGAGCAGTTCTTC.